These 24 T cell receptor beta chains were all obtained from the same sample, sequenced in a study of cytomegalovirus exposure and HLA in healthy donors. Use of 60 Vbeta and 13 Jbeta primers characterized the PCR. TCRdb keeps only in-frame clones here, not all; method: immunoSEQ multiplex PCR. The sample has more than 90,000 clones; around 77% are singletons. Sequenced input: PBMCs. These receptors originate from a female donor in good health and CMV-seronegative.

This clone has just a few counts. The junction differs from germline at one of its ends, possibly a read error. The chain joins TRBV7-7 to TRBJ1-3; D gene unclear. Looked up from germline, CDR1 is SSHAT and CDR2 is FNYEAQ (reference sequence). The CDR3 consists of 13 residues. The DNA for the CDR3 is TGTGCTAGCAGCTTAGACGACGGGTACACCATATATTTT. Amino acids: CASSLDDGYTIYF.

V is TRBV7-9 and J is TRBJ1-1; TRBD1 matches 7 bases. V was clipped by 4 bases and J by 4 bases; unmatched bases: 9. The CDR3 is 15 amino acids. Germline V gene sequence: CDR1 SEHNR, CDR2 FQNEAQ (reference sequence). CDR3 nucleotide sequence: TGTGCCAGCAGCTATGGACAGGTTTTCGTCACTGAAGCTTTCTTT. Translated, it gives CASSYGQVFVTEAFF.

J is TRBJ2-1 and V is TRBV9, with 15 bases aligning to TRBD2. V shed 3 bases, J shed 4 bases, and the junction held 14 bases outside the gene matches. This CDR3 is 20 amino acids long. Germline V CDR1 and CDR2: SGDLS, YYNGEE. The CDR3 DNA sequence: TGTGCCAGCAGCGGAACCGGGACTAGCGGGAGGTCGTTGGCGTACAATGAGCAGTTCTTC. Protein product: CASSGTGTSGRSLAYNEQFF. The variable domain in full, completed from reference TRBV9 and TRBJ2-1, reads DSGVTQTPKHLITATGQRVTLRCSPRSGDLSVYWYQQSLDQGLQFLIQYYNGEERAKGNILERFSAQQFPDLHSELNLSSLELGDSALYFCASSGTGTSGRSLAYNEQFFGPGTRLTVL.

CDR3 DNA: TGTGCCTGCCGGACAGGGGGCACTGAAGCTTTCTTT. Protein sequence: CACRTGGTEAFF. The genes are TRBV30 and TRBJ1-1; the match to TRBD1 covers 10 bases. Germline CDR1 reads GTSNPN; CDR2 reads SVGIG (reference sequence). The V and J ends lost 6 bases and 4 bases, in that order; junction bases with no gene match: 2. CDR3 length equals 12 residues.

This clone was counted only a few times. This rearrangement joins TRBV5-4 to TRBJ2-7; possible D gene TRBD1, 5 bases. Germline CDR1 SGHNT, CDR2 YYREEE (reference sequence). V was cut by 0 bases and J by 1 base, with 17 bases left in between. This CDR3 is 17 amino acids long. CDR3 residues: CASSLAVAARQSYEQYF. In DNA, the CDR3 is TGTGCCAGCAGCTTGGCTGTGGCTGCCAGACAGTCCTACGAGCAGTACTTC.

This clone has only a few counts. This chain uses TRBV7-8 with TRBJ2-7; 8 bases fit TRBD2. Germline assignment: CDR1 SGHVS and CDR2 FQNEAQ. CDR3 length: 15 residues. The ends lost 2 bases at V and 5 bases at J; junction bases unmatched: 8. The CDR3 sequence: CASSLKLAEKDEQYF. The CDR3, as DNA: TGTGCCAGCAGCTTAAAACTAGCGGAGAAGGACGAGCAGTACTTC.

J is TRBJ1-1 and V is TRBV9, with D possibly being TRBD1 (6 bases). The V end lost 4 bases, the J end lost 1 base, and 11 bases lay between the germline ends. The germline V gene encodes CDR1 SGDLS and CDR2 YYNGEE. This CDR3 spans 14 amino acids. Here the CDR3 DNA reads TGTGCCAGCAGCCCAGAGACAGGGAACACTGAAGCTTTCTTT. Translation: CASSPETGNTEAFF.

The chain carries TRBV5-4 and TRBJ2-1; 10 bases are a match to TRBD1. V was pared by 7 bases and J by 7 bases, with 8 bases of the junction left unmatched. Germline V lookup: CDR1 SGHNT, CDR2 YYREEE (reference sequence). CDR3 size: 14 residues. The CDR3 reads CASLRDRGGNEQFF. In DNA form, the CDR3 reads TGTGCCAGCCTGCGGGACAGGGGAGGTAATGAGCAGTTCTTC.

V and J are TRBV5-1 and TRBJ2-1; D is perhaps TRBD2 (6 bases). Germline V gene data show CDR1 as SGHRS and CDR2 as YFSETQ. The V end lost 3 bases, the J end lost 0 bases, and 10 bases lay between the germline ends. The CDR3 has 15 residues. The CDR3 loop reads CASSSGTPSYNEQFF. DNA of the CDR3: TGCGCCAGCAGCTCCGGGACTCCCTCCTACAATGAGCAGTTCTTC.

V is TRBV7-2 and J is TRBJ2-3; 14 positions match TRBD2. Germline V lookup: CDR1 SGHTA, CDR2 FQGNSA. V trimming: 3 bases; J trimming: 4 bases; junction bases outside the gene matches: 0. This CDR3 comprises 15 residues. The CDR3 spells CASSLTSGRADTQYF. The CDR3, as DNA: TGTGCCAGCAGCTTGACTAGCGGGAGGGCAGATACGCAGTATTTT.

This rearrangement joins TRBV19 to TRBJ2-3, with D hard to call. Germline CDR1 and CDR2: LNHDA and SQIVND (reference sequence). V lost 1 base, J lost 3 bases, and 14 bases lay in between. This CDR3 region has 16 residues. CDR3 sequence reads: CASSIAQYPRTDTQYF. Written as DNA, the CDR3 is TGTGCCAGTAGTATAGCACAGTACCCTCGAACAGATACGCAGTATTTT.

The genes are TRBV5-4 and TRBJ2-5; 7 bases are shared with TRBD1. Germline-derived CDR1 and CDR2 are SGHNT and YYREEE (reference sequence). V lost 5 bases and J lost 2; bases outside the gene matches: 3. The CDR3 spans 13 residues. The CDR3 is CASSRDRQETQYF. The CDR3 DNA reads TGTGCCAGCAGTCGGGACAGACAAGAGACCCAGTACTTC.

V is TRBV19 and J is TRBJ1-6; TRBD1 matches at 10 bases. V dropped 4 bases and J dropped 8; count of bases not matched to a gene: 5. The V gene's germline CDR1 is LNHDA and CDR2 SQIVND (reference sequence). This CDR3 contains 15 residues. CDR3 DNA: TGTGCCAGTAGTAGGGACAGGGGAGGGGATTCACCCCTCCACTTT. Its protein product is CASSRDRGGDSPLHF.

This clone was found a few times. The rearrangement uses TRBV27 and TRBJ2-2; 8 bases align to TRBD1. The CDR3 extends over 15 amino acids. V trimming: 3 bases; J trimming: 6 bases; junction bases outside the gene matches: 6. Germline V gene sequence: CDR1 MNHEY, CDR2 SMNVEV (reference sequence). This CDR3 is CASSFWTGSAGELFF. Written as DNA, the CDR3 is TGTGCCAGCAGTTTCTGGACAGGGAGCGCCGGGGAGCTGTTTTTT.

This clone showed up just a few times. The chain employs TRBV13 and TRBJ1-2; D call uncertain. CDR1 is PRHDT and CDR2 is FYEKMQ in the germline V gene (reference sequence). V lost 7 bases to trimming and J lost 2 bases, with 14 bases between them. This CDR3 comprises 14 residues. The CDR3 DNA follows: TGTGCCAGCACCGAGCGGGAGTTAAACTATGGCTACACCTTC. Its protein product is CASTERELNYGYTF.

The rearrangement uses TRBV6-1 and TRBJ1-4; TRBD1 is a possible D gene (6 bases). Germline V gene sequence: CDR1 MNHNS, CDR2 SASEGT. V was trimmed by 6 bases and J by 8 bases, leaving 10 bases between them. This CDR3 spans 12 amino acids. The CDR3 is CASSTGSEKLFF. As DNA, the CDR3 is TGTGCCAGCAGCACAGGGAGCGAAAAACTGTTTTTT.

This clone was found a few times. The chain employs TRBV5-1 and TRBJ1-1; 9 nucleotides match TRBD1. V shed 3 bases, J shed 4 bases, and the junction held 7 bases outside the gene matches. The length of the CDR3 is 15 residues. The V gene's germline CDR1 is SGHRS and CDR2 YFSETQ. The CDR3 loop is CASSWGQGKITEAFF. In DNA form, the CDR3 reads TGCGCCAGCAGCTGGGGACAGGGAAAGATCACTGAAGCTTTCTTT.

This chain links TRBV7-3 with TRBJ1-1; D remains unclear. Germline V gene lookup returns CDR1 SGHTA and CDR2 FQGTGA. V lost 4 bases and J 7 bases, leaving 10 bases between the germline ends. The CDR3 is 12 amino acids. CDR3 region: CASSYGISEAFF. CDR3 nucleotides: TGTGCCAGCAGCTACGGGATAAGTGAAGCTTTCTTT.

The V and J genes are TRBV19 and TRBJ1-2, with D tentatively TRBD1 (6 bases). Germline V gene lookup returns CDR1 LNHDA and CDR2 SQIVND (reference sequence). V was cut by 2 bases and J by 8 bases, with 12 bases left in between. There are 13 residues in the CDR3. CDR3 in amino acids: CASSIPGAKGYTF. As DNA, the CDR3 is TGTGCCAGTAGTATACCAGGGGCGAAAGGCTACACCTTC.

The chain couples TRBV7-2 to TRBJ1-2; D is perhaps TRBD1 (6 bases). This CDR3 has 14 amino acids. Germline V CDR1 and CDR2: SGHTA, FQGNSA. With 1 base removed from V and 2 bases from J, the gap between germline ends came to 8 bases. CDR3 coding DNA: TGTGCCAGCAGCTTAGTCACAGGGAACTATGGCTACACCTTC. Amino acid sequence: CASSLVTGNYGYTF.

The chain is built from TRBV6-6 and TRBJ1-3; 7 nucleotides match TRBD1. Trimming at V came to 4 bases and at J to 4 bases, leaving 4 bases not matched to a gene. This CDR3 comprises 14 residues. CDR1 MNHNY and CDR2 SVGAGI come from the germline V gene (reference sequence). CDR3 amino acids: CASSSQGVGNTIYF. The DNA of the CDR3 is TGTGCCAGCAGTTCCCAGGGGGTGGGAAACACCATATATTTT.

This chain joins TRBV19 and TRBJ1-6, with a possible D match to TRBD1 (5 bases). Germline CDR1 reads LNHDA; CDR2 reads SQIVND (reference sequence). Between the trimmed V and J ends, which lost 3 bases and 3 bases, there was a span of 9 bases. The CDR3 has 15 residues. The CDR3 loop reads CASSILTDYNSPLHF. The CDR3 DNA follows: TGTGCCAGTAGTATCCTGACAGACTATAATTCACCCCTCCACTTT.

This clone is a singleton in its sample. V is TRBV10-3 and J is TRBJ2-3; 9 nucleotides align to TRBD2. Looked up from germline, CDR1 is ENHRY and CDR2 is SYGVKD. J gave up 6 bases and V 5 bases, and 12 bases lay outside the gene matches. The length of the CDR3 is 16 residues. CDR3 loop: CAISTMTSGVGDTQYF. The CDR3 nucleotides read TGTGCCATCAGTACCATGACTAGCGGAGTAGGGGATACGCAGTATTTT.

The chain employs TRBV7-9 and TRBJ1-2; the D is unclear. Germline V gives CDR1 SEHNR, CDR2 FQNEAQ (reference sequence). The CDR3 has 12 amino acids. V was cut by 2 bases and J by 3 bases, with 4 bases left in between. CDR3 residues: CASSLSYYGYTF. The DNA of the CDR3 is TGTGCCAGCAGCTTATCCTACTATGGCTACACCTTC.